These 18 T cell receptor beta chains were all obtained from the same sample, sequenced in a study of T cell repertoires in cytomegalovirus infection. Antigens for these TCRs are unknown. TCRdb ran MiXCR on the reads and lists one entry per CDR3 protein. The profile shows approximately 990,000 distinct CDR3 sequences, approximately 31% of them singletons. The sequencing used cultured CD8+ T cells from PBMCs, collected from culture after CMV antigen stimulation. These receptors originate from a human donor in good health (CMV status not recorded). Some clones in this sample may be carry-over from other donors' samples.

This clonotype was seen ten or more times. The rearrangement links TRBV12-3 or TRBV12-4 to TRBJ2-5; TRBD2 is a possible D gene (5 bases). The CDR3 extends over 15 amino acids. V was clipped by 5 bases and J by 1 base, with 14 bases between them. CDR3 sequence: CASSEGTWGQETQYF. CDR3 in DNA: TGTGCCAGCAGTGAGGGTACCTGGGGCCAAGAGACCCAGTACTTC.

The CDR3 DNA sequence: TGTGCCAGCAGCCATCGACTAGCGGGGAGTCAAGATGAGCAGTTCTTC. It yields the protein CASSHRLAGSQDEQFF. The V gene is TRBV7-2, the J gene TRBJ2-1; 11 nucleotides agree with TRBD2. The V and J ends lost 5 bases and 8 bases, in that order; junction bases with no gene match: 11. The CDR3 spans 16 residues. CDR1 is SGHTA and CDR2 is FQGNSA in the germline V gene.

A note on this clonotype: Being one base from a much bigger clone, this may be a read error. This chain links TRBV6-2 or TRBV6-3 with TRBJ2-7; the match to TRBD1 covers 12 bases. V gave up 6 bases and J gave up 10 bases; unmatched junction bases: 7. Germline V gene data show CDR1 as MNHEY and CDR2 as SVGEGT. The CDR3 covers 13 residues. CDR3 bases: TGTGCCAGCAGCTCCGGGACAGGGGGCGACCAGTACGTC. Its translation is CASSSGTGGDQYV.

Of note for this clonotype: Being one base from a much bigger clone, this may be a read error. In this CDR3 the conserved last residue, phenylalanine or tryptophan, is missing, so a read error is likely. This chain uses TRBV12-3 or TRBV12-4 with TRBJ1-1; tentative D call: TRBD1 (5 bases). The CDR3 sequence is 16 residues long. V gave up 4 bases and J gave up 0 bases, with 15 bases separating them. The CDR3 coding sequence is TGTGCCAGCAGTTCCACAATTGGGGGGTTGAACACTGAAGCTTTCCTT. It translates to CASSSTIGGLNTEAFL.

With regard to this clonotype: The final CDR3 position lacks the conserved phenylalanine or tryptophan, pointing to a likely read error. The chain combines TRBV7-4 with TRBJ2-3, with TRBD1 matching 9 bases. The CDR3 extends over 15 amino acids. Germline CDR1 and CDR2: SGHVT and SQSDAQ. Here the CDR3 reads CANSFRDRDTDTQYV. CDR3 bases: TGTGCCAACAGCTTCCGGGACAGGGACACAGATACGCAGTATGTT.

The gene calls are TRBV6-1 and TRBJ2-2; perhaps TRBD1 as D (5 bases). V was shortened by 0 bases and J by 4 bases, with 9 bases between the two germline ends. The CDR3 is 15 residues long. Germline V gene lookup returns CDR1 MNHNS and CDR2 SASEGT. CDR3 sequence reads: CASSEAFDSTGELFF. The CDR3 nucleotides read TGTGCCAGCAGTGAAGCCTTCGACAGCACCGGGGAGCTGTTTTTT.

This clonotype was counted between two and nine times. V and J are TRBV12-3 or TRBV12-4 and TRBJ1-2; D may be TRBD1 (5 bases). V was trimmed by 6 bases and J by 9 bases, leaving 23 bases between them. The CDR3 is 15 residues long. The CDR3: CASSPDDLRDDRYTF. CDR3 nucleotides: TGTGCCAGCAGCCCCGATGATTTGAGGGACGATCGCTACACCTTC.

This clonotype was counted between two and nine times. The chain is built from TRBV10-2 and TRBJ2-1; D ambiguous. Per germline, CDR1 WSHSY and CDR2 SAAADI. This CDR3 has 11 residues. V lost 8 bases and J 2 bases, leaving 4 bases between the germline ends. CDR3 DNA sequence: TGCGCCAGCTACGCCTACAATGAGCAGTTCTTC. It specifies CASYAYNEQFF.

This clonotype was recorded a few times. The V and J genes are TRBV24-1 and TRBJ2-1, with 8 bases fitting TRBD1. The ends lost 9 bases at V and 4 bases at J; junction bases unmatched: 7. Germline assignment: CDR1 KGHDR and CDR2 SFDVKD. This CDR3 spans 14 amino acids. CDR3 amino acids: CATEGQEGYNEQFF. The CDR3 DNA sequence: TGTGCCACCGAGGGACAGGAAGGTTACAATGAGCAGTTCTTC.

This clonotype has a count of ten or more. V gene TRBV7-2 combines with J gene TRBJ2-1; D is tentatively TRBD1 or TRBD2 (5 bases each). Between the trimmed V and J ends, which lost 5 bases and 7 bases, there was a span of 15 bases. The CDR3 is 14 residues long. Looked up from germline, CDR1 is SGHTA and CDR2 is FQGNSA. The CDR3 coding sequence is TGTGCCAGCAGCAACCCGGGACGGAGTAATGAGCAGTTCTTC. Residues: CASSNPGRSNEQFF.

The J gene is TRBJ1-1, the V gene TRBV6-6; no definite D call. V shed 5 bases and J shed 4 bases, with 11 bases lying between them. This CDR3 spans 13 amino acids. From germline, CDR1 is MNHNY and CDR2 SVGAGI (reference sequence). The CDR3 reads CASSPSGITEAFF. DNA for the CDR3: TGTGCCAGCAGTCCCTCGGGGATCACTGAAGCTTTCTTT.

V usage is TRBV5-6 and J usage is TRBJ1-3, with 8 bases that match TRBD1. J gave up 0 bases and V 4 bases, and 18 bases lay outside the gene matches. Germline assignment: CDR1 SGHDT and CDR2 YYEEEE. The CDR3 length is 20 residues. In DNA, the CDR3 is TGTGCCAGCAGCCTCTTGCTCGGGACAGGTTCCCTCCTCTCTGGAAACACCATATATTTT. Translation gives CASSLLLGTGSLLSGNTIYF. Drawing the rest from reference TRBV5-6 and TRBJ1-3, the complete variable domain is DAGVTQSPTHLIKTRGQQVTLRCSPKSGHDTVSWYQQALGQGPQFIFQYYEEEERQRGNFPDRFSGHQFPNYSSELNVNALLLGDSALYLCASSLLLGTGSLLSGNTIYFGEGSWLTVV.

This clonotype was counted once. V and J are TRBV11-2 and TRBJ2-1; 8 bases line up with TRBD2. Germline V gives CDR1 SGHAT, CDR2 FQNNGV. With 5 bases clipped from V and 4 bases from J, the junction kept 4 bases outside the gene matches. This CDR3 has 14 residues. Here the CDR3 reads CASSAGGQYNEQFF. Here the CDR3 DNA reads TGTGCCAGCAGCGCGGGGGGCCAATACAATGAGCAGTTCTTC.

With regard to this clonotype: Mismatch with germline at one junction end may stem from a read error. The J gene is TRBJ1-2, the V gene TRBV28; a weak D match, TRBD1 (6 bases). Germline loops: CDR1 MDHEN, CDR2 SYDVKM. The CDR3 is made up of 14 amino acids. The CDR3 loop is CASRYTGFGYGCTF. DNA of the CDR3: TGTGCCAGCAGATACACAGGGTTTGGGTATGGCTGCACCTTC.

This rearrangement joins TRBV12-3 or TRBV12-4 to TRBJ1-3, with D unclear. The V gene lost 6 bases and the J gene lost 4 bases, with 16 bases spanning the gap. The CDR3 is 15 amino acids. The CDR3 bases are TGTGCCAGCAGATCCACAGCAGTCAAGGGAAACACCATATATTTT. This codes for CASRSTAVKGNTIYF.

This clonotype was found a few times. V usage is TRBV19 and J usage is TRBJ2-1; D is undetermined. The CDR3 extends over 15 amino acids. Germline-derived CDR1 and CDR2 are LNHDA and SQIVND (reference sequence). V was trimmed by 5 bases and J by 0 bases, leaving 11 bases between them. CDR3 DNA sequence: TGTGCCAGTAGTGATGCTATGAGCTCCTACAATGAGCAGTTCTTC. As protein: CASSDAMSSYNEQFF. Combining the CDR3 with reference TRBV19 and TRBJ2-1 gives the whole variable domain DGGITQSPKYLFRKEGQNVTLSCEQNLNHDAMYWYRQDPGQGLRLIYYSQIVNDFQKGDIAEGYSVSREKKESFPLTVTSAQKNPTAFYLCASSDAMSSYNEQFFGPGTRLTVL.

This clonotype has more than one count but fewer than ten. This chain's CDR3 is CASSIKHTYEQYV. The DNA of the CDR3 is TGTGCCAGTAGTATAAAGCATACCTACGAGCAGTACGTC. The chain recombines TRBV19 with TRBJ2-7, with D hard to call. The V and J ends lost 2 bases and 2 bases respectively, with 7 bases between them. CDR3 length: 13 residues. The germline gives CDR1 LNHDA, CDR2 SQIVND (reference sequence).

The chain uses TRBV15 and TRBJ1-5, with 12 bases matching TRBD1. Germline CDR1 reads LNHNV; CDR2 reads YYDKDF (reference sequence). The CDR3 extends over 15 amino acids. With 5 bases clipped from V and 6 bases from J, the junction kept 5 bases outside the gene matches. CDR3 in DNA: TGTGCCACCAGCGGAGGGACAGGGGGCGGTCAGCCCCAGCATTTT. Amino acids: CATSGGTGGGQPQHF.